Included here is one T cell receptor beta chain sequence, with context. This CDR3 spans 15 amino acids. V was shortened by 1 base and J by 5 bases, with 12 bases between the two germline ends. Germline CDR1 LNHDA, CDR2 SQIVND (reference sequence). The data originate from a study of control samples from healthy donors and cancer patients. Libraries were prepared by immunoSEQ multiplex PCR; TCRdb keeps only in-frame clonotypes and omits some of them. Of approximately 140,000 clones listed, over 85% are singletons. The J gene is TRBJ2-1, the V gene TRBV19; D call uncertain. The receptor was isolated from a man younger than 30 in good health. Sequencing was done on a sample of blood. The CDR3 bases are TGTGCCAGTAGTATAGTTTTTCGGAGCGACAATGAGCAGTTCTTC. Translating it yields CASSIVFRSDNEQFF.